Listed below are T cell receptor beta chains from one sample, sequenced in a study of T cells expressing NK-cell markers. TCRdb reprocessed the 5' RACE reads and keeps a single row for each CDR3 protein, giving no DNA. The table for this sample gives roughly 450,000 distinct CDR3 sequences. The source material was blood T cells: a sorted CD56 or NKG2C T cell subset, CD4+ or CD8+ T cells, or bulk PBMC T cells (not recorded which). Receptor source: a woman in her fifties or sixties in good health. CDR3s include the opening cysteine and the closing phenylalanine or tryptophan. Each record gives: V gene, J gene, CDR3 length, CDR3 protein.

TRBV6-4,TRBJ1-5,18,CASKGETGDRTYNQPQHF
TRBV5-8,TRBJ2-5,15,CASSHRDRGHETQYF
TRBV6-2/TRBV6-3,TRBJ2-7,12,CASSIGAGEQYF
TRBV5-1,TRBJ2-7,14,CASSLGQGLYEQYF
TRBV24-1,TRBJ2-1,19,CATSDPPGQGASSYNEQFF
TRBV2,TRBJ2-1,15,CASTPRGLSYNEQFF
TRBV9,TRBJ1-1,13,CASSDRTGTGAFF
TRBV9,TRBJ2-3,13,CASSVSAGDTQYF
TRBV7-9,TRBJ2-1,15,CASRFSGQGDNEQFF
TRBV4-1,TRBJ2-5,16,CASSQDGGGTRETQYF
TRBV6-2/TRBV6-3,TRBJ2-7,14,CASNSRGRDYEQYF
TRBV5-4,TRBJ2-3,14,CASRVDRSTDTQYF
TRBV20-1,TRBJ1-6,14,CSATVGGGGGTLHF
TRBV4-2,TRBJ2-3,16,CASSQDSLRETGTQYF
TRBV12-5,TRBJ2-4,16,CASGDVWGLDKNIQYF
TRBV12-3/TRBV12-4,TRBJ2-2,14,CASSPYGNTGELFF
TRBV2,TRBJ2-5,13,CASSELRERTQYF
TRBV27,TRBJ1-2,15,CASSTRGGQVYGYTF
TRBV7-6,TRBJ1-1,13,CASSSRQGAQAFF
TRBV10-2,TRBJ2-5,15,CASRTRAGFQETQYF
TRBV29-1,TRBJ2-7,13,CSVESGAGYEQYF
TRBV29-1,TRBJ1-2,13,CSVREMSGYGYTF
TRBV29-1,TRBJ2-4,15,CSVATSGVAKNIQYF
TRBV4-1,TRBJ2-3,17,CASSAVRAVMGSDTQYF